This TCR beta chain was obtained from a study of T cells in Graves' hyperthyroidism and ophthalmopathy. Study details: Before treatment of any kind, peripheral blood was taken at initial diagnosis. Study-wide points: The model made its ophthalmopathy prediction, and onset followed a median approximately 6 months later.

Fresh peripheral blood, 8 to 10 ml, was the source of the PBMCs. RNA transcripts yielded amplified TCR beta CDR3 regions. HTBI primers drove first-round RT-PCR of the TCR CDR3. TCRdb re-analysed the multiplex PCR reads in MiXCR, keeping a single row per CDR3 protein. The data show around 520,000 distinct CDR3 sequences, 24% seen once. This clonotype was counted at least ten times. What it binds is not known. The source of this sequence is a woman aged 25 to 39 with Graves' ophthalmopathy. The sample taken for sequencing was blood.

In nucleotides, the CDR3 is TGTGCCAGCAGTTACTCGAGGGCCCAGCATTTT. Protein product: CASSYSRAQHF. V usage is TRBV28 and J usage is TRBJ1-5; D remains unclear. This CDR3 region has 11 residues. Germline V gene lookup returns CDR1 MDHEN and CDR2 SYDVKM. V gave up 4 bases and J gave up 11 bases, with 9 bases separating them.